The entry that follows covers one T cell receptor (beta chain) sequence. This receptor's antigen is unknown. Base qualities are missing; no much larger clone stands one base away. The germline V end is reduced by 7 bases and the J end by 1 base; junction bases left unmatched: 3. Its CDR3 holds 12 amino acids, cysteine through phenylalanine. Only the CDR3 part of the read is kept: 36 bases, read in frame from the first base. The CDR1 and CDR2 encoded by the germline V gene are SQVTM and ANQGSEA. The time point label, as the study defines it: baseline before first vaccination. Vaccinee samples came from UK trials COV001 and COV002, including a single-blind randomized controlled phase 2/3 trial of AZD1222 (ChAdOx1 nCoV-19) in healthy adults. For TCRbeta chain sequencing, PBMC samples were collected from trial participants at day 0 and at day 28 after the second dose. The entry originates in a study of T cell responses to AZD1222 COVID-19 vaccine (dated by TCRdb to the early 2020s). The study in broad terms: Because spike-specific TCR depth and breadth did not differ between the two schedules, AZD1222 recipients who got a second dose at roughly 4 weeks were pooled with those who got a second dose at roughly 12 weeks. TCR sequencing was performed for over 230 trial participants, of whom around 200 were given two doses of AZD1222 and about 25 were given two doses of MenACWY control vaccine. Trial participants were enrolled into age subgroups of 18-55, 56-69 and 70-plus years, which contained around 140, 26 and 57 TCR-sequenced participants, respectively.

The research as a whole found: Reportedly, close to half of the unique spike-specific TCRs recognized epitopes lying outside the regions that are mutated in the B.1.351 and B.1.1.7 variants. CD4 TCRs associated with the vaccine covered the entire spike protein, and the dominant responses were in regions 160-218 and 743-854. Spike-specific TCR breadth and depth rose significantly after two AZD1222 doses compared with day 0 and with MenACWY recipients. Because no day 14 peak-response samples were available, the repertoires could be characterized only after the peak T cell response. Participants were mostly white British and included more females than males, and it was suggested by the authors that clonal diversity may have been underestimated. The 56-69-year group was small, and its depth increase did not reach significance, likely because of low power. Conclusions about previously exposed vaccinees are limited, since just five to seven AZD1222 recipients were seropositive for SARS-CoV-2 at baseline.

The CDR3 regions of human TCRbeta chains were analyzed by immunosequencing. The authors' analysis ran thus. TCRs in the repertoires were compared against a reference library of SARS-CoV-2-specific TCRs that had been generated with the MIRA antigen-specificity platform. Breadth was defined as the fraction of unique TCRs that were SARS-CoV-2-associated, and depth was defined as the fraction of total T cells that were SARS-CoV-2-associated. Each spike-specific TCR was assigned to its reactive spike region and to a CD4 or CD8 class using the MIRA data. Log10-transformed breadth and depth values were compared by one-way ANOVA with Sidak's multiple comparisons tests. The clones in this table, taken by TCRdb from immuneACCESS, are in-frame only. Not every clone is retained; where verified, under half of the shortfall comes from an unresolved V gene, and the cause of the rest is unknown. V and J calls and clone size are given by that table; D and trimming were obtained from the DNA. Recorded for this sample are about 150,000 clones; 89% of them occurred a single time. The top ten clones comprise approximately 5.1% of the sample.

This receptor was identified in an adult in good health. Here the sequenced sample was peripheral blood, taken on day 0 of AZD1222 vaccination. The V and J genes are TRBV29-1 and TRBJ2-7; 8 nucleotides in the junction match TRBD2. Here the CDR3 is given as CSGLAPSYEQYF. The DNA sequence reads TGCAGCGGACTAGCGCCGTCCTACGAGCAGTACTTC.